A selection of T cell receptor beta chains follows, all from one sample in a study of tumor-infiltrating lymphocytes in oesophageal squamous cell carcinoma. Using its own MiXCR run on the reads, TCRdb lists one record per CDR3 protein. The sample shows roughly 11,000 distinct CDR3 sequences, roughly 60% of them seen only once. Sequencing was performed on blood. All receptors derive from a female donor with esophageal squamous cell carcinoma. CDR3s include the opening cysteine and the closing phenylalanine or tryptophan. Fields, in order: V gene, clone size, D gene, J gene, CDR3 protein, CDR3 DNA. D genes are given only for firm matches. Expanded clones get a size class; other rows say once, few or many, or leave the size out.

v_gene: TRBV5-1; abundance: -; d_gene: TRBD2; j_gene: TRBJ2-3; CDR3aa: CASRIAGVRTDTQYF; CDR3nt: TGCGCCAGCAGAATAGCGGGAGTGCGCACAGATACGCAGTATTTT
v_gene: TRBV6-1; abundance: -; d_gene: TRBD1; j_gene: TRBJ2-7; CDR3aa: CASSDAGGVNEQYF; CDR3nt: TGTGCCAGCAGTGACGCAGGGGGTGTCAACGAGCAGTACTTC
v_gene: TRBV6-1; abundance: once; d_gene: -; j_gene: TRBJ2-7; CDR3aa: CASSEVGRRLSYEQYF; CDR3nt: TGTGCCAGCAGTGAAGTGGGGAGGCGGCTCTCCTACGAGCAGTACTTC
v_gene: TRBV6-1; abundance: -; d_gene: -; j_gene: TRBJ1-4; CDR3aa: CASSKGRPWGPNEKLFF; CDR3nt: TGTGCCAGCAGTAAAGGACGGCCGTGGGGTCCTAATGAAAAACTGTTTTTT
v_gene: TRBV7-2; abundance: -; d_gene: -; j_gene: TRBJ2-1; CDR3aa: CASSLVSGIRGNEQFF; CDR3nt: TGTGCCAGCAGCTTAGTGTCCGGGATCAGGGGCAATGAGCAGTTCTTC
v_gene: TRBV27; abundance: many; d_gene: -; j_gene: TRBJ2-7; CDR3aa: CASGHYEQYF; CDR3nt: TGTGCCAGCGGGCACTACGAGCAGTACTTC
v_gene: TRBV7-6; abundance: -; d_gene: -; j_gene: TRBJ2-5; CDR3aa: CASSPLADTGLVTQYF; CDR3nt: TGTGCCAGCAGCCCTCTAGCCGATACAGGGTTGGTGACCCAGTACTTC
v_gene: TRBV7-6; abundance: -; d_gene: -; j_gene: TRBJ2-7; CDR3aa: CASSSPWGKAYEQYF; CDR3nt: TGTGCCAGCAGCTCTCCTTGGGGGAAAGCCTACGAGCAGTACTTC
v_gene: TRBV25-1; abundance: large; d_gene: TRBD2; j_gene: TRBJ2-3; CDR3aa: CASSYAGVPDTQYF; CDR3nt: TGTGCCAGCAGCTACGCGGGAGTTCCAGATACGCAGTATTTT
v_gene: TRBV7-3; abundance: few; d_gene: -; j_gene: TRBJ2-3; CDR3aa: CASSPGAALTDTQYF; CDR3nt: TGTGCCAGCAGCCCTGGAGCGGCCCTCACAGATACGCAGTATTTT
v_gene: TRBV19; abundance: many; d_gene: -; j_gene: TRBJ2-7; CDR3aa: CASSLRLVGTYEQYF; CDR3nt: TGTGCCAGTAGCCTCAGACTAGTTGGTACCTACGAGCAGTACTTC
v_gene: TRBV28; abundance: -; d_gene: -; j_gene: TRBJ2-3; CDR3aa: CASSLGPVIDTQYF; CDR3nt: TGTGCCAGCAGTTTAGGACCCGTCATCGATACGCAGTATTTT
v_gene: TRBV27; abundance: -; d_gene: -; j_gene: TRBJ2-5; CDR3aa: CASSPKGGYNEQYF; CDR3nt: TGTGCCAGCAGTCCAAAGGGGGGGTACAATGAGCAGTACTTC
v_gene: TRBV7-6; abundance: -; d_gene: -; j_gene: TRBJ2-1; CDR3aa: CASQGLIGRGNEQFF; CDR3nt: TGTGCCAGCCAGGGGTTGATCGGTCGGGGTAATGAGCAGTTCTTC
v_gene: TRBV7-4; abundance: -; d_gene: TRBD1; j_gene: TRBJ2-3; CDR3aa: CASSLIQGGRTDTQYF; CDR3nt: TGTGCCAGCAGCTTAATACAGGGGGGTCGGACAGATACGCAGTATTTT
v_gene: TRBV6-6; abundance: -; d_gene: -; j_gene: TRBJ1-6; CDR3aa: CASRSPGAADSPLHF; CDR3nt: TGTGCCAGCAGATCCCCCGGGGCCGCGGATTCACCCCTCCACTTT
v_gene: TRBV7-6; abundance: many; d_gene: -; j_gene: TRBJ2-1; CDR3aa: CASSGRQGRYNEQFF; CDR3nt: TGTGCCAGCAGCGGACGGCAGGGGAGGTACAATGAGCAGTTCTTC
v_gene: TRBV7-2; abundance: few; d_gene: TRBD2; j_gene: TRBJ2-7; CDR3aa: CASSLAAGWGLGFEQYF; CDR3nt: TGTGCCAGCAGCTTAGCCGCAGGTTGGGGACTAGGGTTCGAGCAGTACTTC
v_gene: TRBV7-9; abundance: -; d_gene: TRBD2; j_gene: TRBJ2-3; CDR3aa: CASSLGLAGDTQYF; CDR3nt: TGTGCCAGCAGCCTTGGACTAGCAGGAGATACGCAGTATTTT
v_gene: TRBV7-3; abundance: -; d_gene: -; j_gene: TRBJ2-1; CDR3aa: CASSWGGPSNEQFF; CDR3nt: TGTGCCAGCAGCTGGGGGGGGCCCTCAAATGAGCAGTTCTTC
v_gene: TRBV7-8; abundance: -; d_gene: TRBD2; j_gene: TRBJ2-5; CDR3aa: CASSLGGGVTKETQYF; CDR3nt: TGTGCCAGCAGCTTAGGGGGGGGGGTAACCAAAGAGACCCAGTACTTC
v_gene: TRBV10-3; abundance: -; d_gene: TRBD2; j_gene: TRBJ2-7; CDR3aa: CAISSSGSTYNEQYF; CDR3nt: TGTGCCATCAGCTCAAGCGGGAGTACCTACAATGAGCAGTACTTC
v_gene: TRBV10-2; abundance: many; d_gene: -; j_gene: TRBJ1-3; CDR3aa: CASSEERGFSGNTIYF; CDR3nt: TGCGCCAGCAGTGAGGAGCGGGGATTCTCTGGAAACACCATATATTTT
v_gene: TRBV27; abundance: many; d_gene: TRBD1; j_gene: TRBJ1-6; CDR3aa: CARVRWDSRIPSNSPLHF; CDR3nt: TGTGCCAGGGTAAGATGGGACAGCCGAATCCCTAGTAATTCACCCCTCCACTTT
v_gene: TRBV10-1; abundance: many; d_gene: TRBD2; j_gene: TRBJ2-3; CDR3aa: CASTPSPGLEADTQYF; CDR3nt: TGCGCCAGCACCCCTTCACCGGGACTAGAGGCAGATACGCAGTATTTT
v_gene: TRBV11-2; abundance: once; d_gene: TRBD2; j_gene: TRBJ2-1; CDR3aa: CSSSLLAYYNEQFF; CDR3nt: TGTTCCAGCAGCTTACTAGCGTACTACAATGAGCAGTTCTTC
v_gene: TRBV6-1; abundance: -; d_gene: TRBD1; j_gene: TRBJ1-2; CDR3aa: CASSVTGSGIYGYTF; CDR3nt: TGTGCCAGCAGTGTGACAGGGTCGGGGATCTATGGCTACACCTTC
v_gene: TRBV11-2; abundance: -; d_gene: TRBD1; j_gene: TRBJ1-3; CDR3aa: CASSPTGISGNTIYF; CDR3nt: TGTGCCAGCAGCCCGACAGGGATCTCTGGAAACACCATATATTTT
v_gene: TRBV12-3/TRBV12-4; abundance: few; d_gene: -; j_gene: TRBJ2-5; CDR3aa: CASSLSRVETQYF; CDR3nt: TGTGCCAGCAGTCTTAGTAGGGTAGAGACCCAGTACTTC
v_gene: TRBV7-9; abundance: -; d_gene: TRBD1; j_gene: TRBJ2-7; CDR3aa: CASSARDRGTYEQYF; CDR3nt: TGTGCCAGCAGCGCCCGGGACAGGGGAACCTACGAGCAGTACTTC
v_gene: TRBV2; abundance: many; d_gene: -; j_gene: TRBJ1-1; CDR3aa: CASSENRVGVNTEAFF; CDR3nt: TGTGCCAGCAGTGAAAACAGGGTCGGGGTGAACACTGAAGCTTTCTTT
v_gene: TRBV7-3; abundance: -; d_gene: -; j_gene: TRBJ2-7; CDR3aa: CASSLGATSYNEQYF; CDR3nt: TGTGCCAGCAGCTTAGGGGCGACCTCCTACAATGAGCAGTACTTC
v_gene: TRBV7-9; abundance: -; d_gene: -; j_gene: TRBJ2-7; CDR3aa: CASSLGYRGGWDEQYF; CDR3nt: TGTGCCAGCAGCTTAGGTTACAGGGGAGGATGGGATGAGCAGTACTTC
v_gene: TRBV7-2; abundance: -; d_gene: TRBD1; j_gene: TRBJ2-1; CDR3aa: CASSPKDRGYNEQFF; CDR3nt: TGTGCCAGCAGCCCGAAGGACAGGGGCTACAATGAGCAGTTCTTC
v_gene: TRBV5-6; abundance: many; d_gene: -; j_gene: TRBJ2-5; CDR3aa: CASSLVGEETQYF; CDR3nt: TGTGCCAGCAGCTTGGTGGGGGAAGAGACCCAGTACTTC
v_gene: TRBV5-5; abundance: few; d_gene: -; j_gene: TRBJ2-7; CDR3aa: CASSPGPDYEQYF; CDR3nt: TGTGCCAGCAGCCCTGGGCCCGACTACGAGCAGTACTTC
v_gene: TRBV6-1; abundance: many; d_gene: -; j_gene: TRBJ1-4; CDR3aa: CASSEVAGFDEKLFF; CDR3nt: TGTGCCAGCAGTGAAGTCGCAGGGTTCGATGAAAAACTGTTTTTT
v_gene: TRBV5-4; abundance: few; d_gene: -; j_gene: TRBJ2-7; CDR3aa: CASSLGAGGEQYF; CDR3nt: TGTGCCAGCAGCTTGGGGGCAGGCGGCGAGCAGTACTTC
v_gene: TRBV12-3/TRBV12-4; abundance: -; d_gene: TRBD1; j_gene: TRBJ2-2; CDR3aa: CASSKPGQGAVELFF; CDR3nt: TGTGCCAGCAGTAAACCGGGACAGGGGGCAGTGGAGCTGTTTTTT
v_gene: TRBV7-3; abundance: large; d_gene: -; j_gene: TRBJ2-5; CDR3aa: CASSQGQETQYF; CDR3nt: TGTGCCAGCAGCCAGGGGCAAGAGACCCAGTACTTC
v_gene: TRBV7-6; abundance: -; d_gene: -; j_gene: TRBJ2-7; CDR3aa: CASSRSGSGLDTQYF; CDR3nt: TGTGCCAGCAGCCGCTCCGGGTCGGGGCTCGATACGCAGTACTTC
v_gene: TRBV6-1; abundance: few; d_gene: TRBD1; j_gene: TRBJ2-7; CDR3aa: CASSYDRGPYEQYF; CDR3nt: TGTGCCAGCAGTTATGACAGGGGGCCCTACGAGCAGTACTTC
v_gene: TRBV7-3; abundance: once; d_gene: -; j_gene: TRBJ2-3; CDR3aa: CASSLRGIVTDTQYF; CDR3nt: TGTGCCAGCAGCTTAAGGGGGATAGTTACCGATACGCAGTATTTT
v_gene: TRBV24-1; abundance: -; d_gene: TRBD1; j_gene: TRBJ2-5; CDR3aa: CATSDPGTEGTQYF; CDR3nt: TGTGCCACCAGTGATCCTGGGACAGAGGGGACCCAGTACTTC
v_gene: TRBV7-2; abundance: -; d_gene: -; j_gene: TRBJ1-1; CDR3aa: CASSWGLTNTEAFF; CDR3nt: TGTGCCAGCAGTTGGGGACTTACGAACACTGAAGCTTTCTTT
v_gene: TRBV12-3/TRBV12-4; abundance: once; d_gene: -; j_gene: TRBJ2-7; CDR3aa: CASRSTGKQYF; CDR3nt: TGTGCCAGCAGGTCCACGGGGAAGCAGTACTTC
v_gene: TRBV7-3; abundance: -; d_gene: -; j_gene: TRBJ1-2; CDR3aa: CASSLRWRSRGDGYTF; CDR3nt: TGTGCCAGCAGCTTAAGGTGGAGGTCCAGGGGCGATGGCTACACCTTC
v_gene: TRBV7-7; abundance: few; d_gene: -; j_gene: TRBJ1-2; CDR3aa: CASIINGYTF; CDR3nt: TGTGCTAGCATAATCAATGGCTACACCTTC
v_gene: TRBV7-8; abundance: few; d_gene: -; j_gene: TRBJ2-5; CDR3aa: CASSLGERETQYF; CDR3nt: TGTGCCAGCAGCTTAGGGGAGAGAGAGACCCAGTACTTC
v_gene: TRBV2; abundance: many; d_gene: -; j_gene: TRBJ2-5; CDR3aa: CAVLGGAQETQYF; CDR3nt: TGTGCCGTCCTTGGAGGGGCCCAAGAGACCCAGTACTTC
v_gene: TRBV7-9; abundance: -; d_gene: -; j_gene: TRBJ2-7; CDR3aa: CASSLEDYEQYF; CDR3nt: TGTGCCAGCAGCCTCGAAGACTACGAGCAGTACTTC
v_gene: TRBV7-2; abundance: -; d_gene: -; j_gene: TRBJ1-2; CDR3aa: CASSLDNYGYTF; CDR3nt: TGTGCCAGCAGCTTAGACAACTATGGCTACACCTTC
v_gene: TRBV7-2; abundance: -; d_gene: TRBD2; j_gene: TRBJ2-5; CDR3aa: CASSKGEAGGRDTQYF; CDR3nt: TGTGCCAGCAGCAAGGGAGAAGCGGGAGGCAGGGATACGCAGTACTTC